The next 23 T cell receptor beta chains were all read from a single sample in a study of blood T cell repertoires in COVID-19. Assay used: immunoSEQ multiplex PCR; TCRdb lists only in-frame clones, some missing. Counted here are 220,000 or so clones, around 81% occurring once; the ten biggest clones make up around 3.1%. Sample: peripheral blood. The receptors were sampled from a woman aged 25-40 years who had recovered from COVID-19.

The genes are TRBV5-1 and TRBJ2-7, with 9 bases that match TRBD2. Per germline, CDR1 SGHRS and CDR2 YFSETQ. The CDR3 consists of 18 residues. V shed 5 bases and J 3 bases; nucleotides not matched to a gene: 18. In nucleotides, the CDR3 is TGCGCCAGCAGTCTTAGCGGGAGAAGGCTCCTCTTGTACTACGAGCAGTACTTC. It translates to CASSLSGRRLLLYYEQYF.

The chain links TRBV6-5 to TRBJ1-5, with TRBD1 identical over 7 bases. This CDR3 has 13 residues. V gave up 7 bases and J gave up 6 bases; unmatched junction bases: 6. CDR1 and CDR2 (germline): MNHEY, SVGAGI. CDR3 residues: CASNNRGIQPQHF. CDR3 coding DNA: TGTGCCAGCAATAACAGGGGCATTCAGCCCCAGCATTTT.

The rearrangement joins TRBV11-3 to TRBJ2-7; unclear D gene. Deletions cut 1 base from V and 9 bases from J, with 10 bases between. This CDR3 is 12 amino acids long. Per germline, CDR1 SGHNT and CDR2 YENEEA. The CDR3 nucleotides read TGTGCCAGCAGCTTAGTCCTAACCGGGCAGTACTTC. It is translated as CASSLVLTGQYF. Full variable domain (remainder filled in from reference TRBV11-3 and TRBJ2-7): EAGVVQSPRYKIIEKKQPVAFWCNPISGHNTLYWYLQNLGQGPELLIRYENEEAVDDSQLPKDRFSAERLKGVDSTLKIQPAELGDSAVYLCASSLVLTGQYFGPGTRLTVT.

The CDR3 reads CVTNRDRGKMTGYEQYF. The CDR3 nucleotides read TGTGTTACAAACCGGGACAGGGGGAAAATGACGGGCTACGAGCAGTACTTC. V is TRBV24-1 and J is TRBJ2-7; 11 positions agree with TRBD1. The CDR3 loop spans 17 amino acids. CDR1 and CDR2 (germline): KGHDR, SFDVKD.

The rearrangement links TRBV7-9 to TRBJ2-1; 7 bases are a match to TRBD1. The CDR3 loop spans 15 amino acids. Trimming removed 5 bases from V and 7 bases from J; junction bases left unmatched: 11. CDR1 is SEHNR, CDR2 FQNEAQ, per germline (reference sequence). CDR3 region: CASSPIGTAKNEQFF. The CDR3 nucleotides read TGTGCCAGCAGCCCAATCGGGACAGCCAAGAATGAGCAGTTCTTC. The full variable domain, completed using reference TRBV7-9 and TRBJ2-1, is DTGVSQNPRHKITKRGQNVTFRCDPISEHNRLYWYRQTLGQGPEFLTYFQNEAQLEKSRLLSDRFSAERPKGSFSTLEIQRTEQGDSAMYLCASSPIGTAKNEQFFGPGTRLTVL.

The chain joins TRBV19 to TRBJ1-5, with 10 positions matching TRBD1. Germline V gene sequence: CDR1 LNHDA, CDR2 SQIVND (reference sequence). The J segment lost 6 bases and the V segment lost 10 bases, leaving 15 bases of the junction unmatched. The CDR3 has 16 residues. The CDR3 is CATTGTGALGAQPQHF. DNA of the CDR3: TGTGCCACTACCGGGACAGGGGCCCTAGGCGCTCAGCCCCAGCATTTT. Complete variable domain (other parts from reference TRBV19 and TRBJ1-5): DGGITQSPKYLFRKEGQNVTLSCEQNLNHDAMYWYRQDPGQGLRLIYYSQIVNDFQKGDIAEGYSVSREKKESFPLTVTSAQKNPTAFYLCATTGTGALGAQPQHFGDGTRLSIL.

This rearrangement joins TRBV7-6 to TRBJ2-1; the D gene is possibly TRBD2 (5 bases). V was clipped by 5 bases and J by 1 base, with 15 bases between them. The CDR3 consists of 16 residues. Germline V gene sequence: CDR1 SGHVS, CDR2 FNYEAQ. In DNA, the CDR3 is TGTGCCAGCAGCCCGAAGCGGAGGTTATCCTACAATGAGCAGTTCTTC. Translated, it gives CASSPKRRLSYNEQFF. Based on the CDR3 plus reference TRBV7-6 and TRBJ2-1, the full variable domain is GAGVSQSPRYKVTKRGQDVALRCDPISGHVSLYWYRQALGQGPEFLTYFNYEAQQDKSGLPNDRFSAERPEGSISTLTIQRTEQRDSAMYRCASSPKRRLSYNEQFFGPGTRLTVL.

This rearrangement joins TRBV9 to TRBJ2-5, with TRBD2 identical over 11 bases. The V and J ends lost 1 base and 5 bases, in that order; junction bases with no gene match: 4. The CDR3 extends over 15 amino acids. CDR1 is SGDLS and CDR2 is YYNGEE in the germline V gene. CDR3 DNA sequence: TGTGCCAGCAGCGTAACTAGCGGGAGAAGCGAGACCCAGTACTTC. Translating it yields CASSVTSGRSETQYF.

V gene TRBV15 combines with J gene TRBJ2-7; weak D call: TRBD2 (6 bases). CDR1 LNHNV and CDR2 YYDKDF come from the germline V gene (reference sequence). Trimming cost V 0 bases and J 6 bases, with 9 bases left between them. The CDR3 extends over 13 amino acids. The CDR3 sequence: CATSRESSGEQYF. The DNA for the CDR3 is TGTGCCACCAGCAGAGAAAGTAGCGGCGAGCAGTACTTC.

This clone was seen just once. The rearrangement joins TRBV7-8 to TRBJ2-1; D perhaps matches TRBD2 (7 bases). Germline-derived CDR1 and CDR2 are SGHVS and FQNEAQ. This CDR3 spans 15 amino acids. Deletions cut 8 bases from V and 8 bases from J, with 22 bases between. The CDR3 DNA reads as TGTGCCAGCTCCTCCCCCGGGGGGCCCCGGGATGAGCAGTTCTTC. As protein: CASSSPGGPRDEQFF.

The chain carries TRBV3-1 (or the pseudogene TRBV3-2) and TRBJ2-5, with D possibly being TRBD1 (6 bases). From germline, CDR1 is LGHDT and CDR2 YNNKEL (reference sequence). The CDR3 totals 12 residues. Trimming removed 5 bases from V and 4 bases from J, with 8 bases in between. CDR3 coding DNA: TGTGCCAGCAGCGTGGGGGCAGAGACCCAGTACTTC. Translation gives CASSVGAETQYF.

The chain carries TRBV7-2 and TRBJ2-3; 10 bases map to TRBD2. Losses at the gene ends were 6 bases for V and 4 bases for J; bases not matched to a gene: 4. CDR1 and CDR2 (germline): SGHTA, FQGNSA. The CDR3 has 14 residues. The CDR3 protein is CASSRTSGSDTQYF. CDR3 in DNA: TGTGCCAGCAGTCGGACTAGCGGCTCAGATACGCAGTATTTT.

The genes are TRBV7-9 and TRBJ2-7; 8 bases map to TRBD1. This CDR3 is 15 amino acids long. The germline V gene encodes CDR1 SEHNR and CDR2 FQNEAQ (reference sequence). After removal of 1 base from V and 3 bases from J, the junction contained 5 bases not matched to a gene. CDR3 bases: TGTGCCAGCAGCTTAGGGTGGGACAGGAGCTACGAGCAGTACTTC. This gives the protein CASSLGWDRSYEQYF.

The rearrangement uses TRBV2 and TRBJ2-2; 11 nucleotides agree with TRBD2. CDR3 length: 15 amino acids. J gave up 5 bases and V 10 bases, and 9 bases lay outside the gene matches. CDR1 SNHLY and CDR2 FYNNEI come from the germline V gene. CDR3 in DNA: TGTGCCATCTTACCACGGACTAGCGGGACCGGGGAGCTGTTTTTT. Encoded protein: CAILPRTSGTGELFF.

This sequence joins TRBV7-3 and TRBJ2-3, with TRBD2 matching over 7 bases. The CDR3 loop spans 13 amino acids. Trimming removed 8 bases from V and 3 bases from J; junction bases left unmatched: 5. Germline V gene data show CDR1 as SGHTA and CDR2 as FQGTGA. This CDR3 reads CASGGGRTDTQYF. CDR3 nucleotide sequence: TGTGCCAGCGGCGGCGGGAGAACAGATACGCAGTATTTT.

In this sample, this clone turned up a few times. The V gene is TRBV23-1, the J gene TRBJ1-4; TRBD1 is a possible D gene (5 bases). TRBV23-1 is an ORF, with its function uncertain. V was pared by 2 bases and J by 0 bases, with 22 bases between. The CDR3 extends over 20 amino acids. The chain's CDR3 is CASSQPRGRTKTATNEKLFF. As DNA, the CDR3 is TGCGCCAGCAGTCAACCTCGGGGACGGACTAAGACTGCAACTAATGAAAAACTGTTTTTT.

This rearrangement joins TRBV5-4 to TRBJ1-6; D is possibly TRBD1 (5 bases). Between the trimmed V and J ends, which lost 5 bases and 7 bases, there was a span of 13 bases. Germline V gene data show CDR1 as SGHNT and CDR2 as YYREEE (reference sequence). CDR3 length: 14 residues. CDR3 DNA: TGTGCCAGCAGGCTCGACAGCTTGAATTCACCCCTCCACTTT. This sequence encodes CASRLDSLNSPLHF.

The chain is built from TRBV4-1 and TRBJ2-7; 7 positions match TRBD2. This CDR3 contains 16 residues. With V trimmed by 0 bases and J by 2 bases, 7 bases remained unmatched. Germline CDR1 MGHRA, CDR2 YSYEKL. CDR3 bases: TGCGCCAGCAGCCAAGACCCCGGCGGGAGAGCCTACGAGCAGTACTTC. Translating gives CASSQDPGGRAYEQYF.

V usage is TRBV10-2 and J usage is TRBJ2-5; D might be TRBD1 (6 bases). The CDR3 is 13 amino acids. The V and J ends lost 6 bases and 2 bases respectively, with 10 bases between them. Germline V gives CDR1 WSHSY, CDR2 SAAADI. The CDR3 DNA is TGCGCCAGCAGAGGACAGTTACAAGAGACCCAGTACTTC. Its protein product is CASRGQLQETQYF.

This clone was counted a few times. For the CDR3, the DNA is TGTGCCAGCAGTTCAGTATCTAGCGGGAGTAGGGGGACCCAGTACTTC. Protein product: CASSSVSSGSRGTQYF. V and J are TRBV28 and TRBJ2-5; 10 bases align to TRBD2. With 4 bases clipped from V and 7 bases from J, the junction kept 12 bases outside the gene matches. The CDR3 loop spans 16 amino acids. Germline V gene data show CDR1 as MDHEN and CDR2 as SYDVKM.

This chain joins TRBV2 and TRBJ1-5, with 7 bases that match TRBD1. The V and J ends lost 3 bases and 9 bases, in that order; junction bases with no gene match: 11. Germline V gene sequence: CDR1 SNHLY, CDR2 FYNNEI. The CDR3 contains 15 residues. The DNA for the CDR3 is TGTGCCAGCAGTGAGATCGCGACAGGGAGCCCGCCCCAGCATTTT. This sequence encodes CASSEIATGSPPQHF.

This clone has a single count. As DNA, the CDR3 is TGTGCCAGTAGTTCCAGGGGACTAGCGGGAGAGACGCAGTATTTT. This codes for CASSSRGLAGETQYF. This rearrangement joins TRBV19 to TRBJ2-3; 14 nucleotides align to TRBD2. The CDR3 runs 15 residues. Per the germline V gene, CDR1 is LNHDA and CDR2 is SQIVND (reference sequence). The V segment lost 5 bases and the J segment 9 bases; nucleotides outside the gene matches: 7.

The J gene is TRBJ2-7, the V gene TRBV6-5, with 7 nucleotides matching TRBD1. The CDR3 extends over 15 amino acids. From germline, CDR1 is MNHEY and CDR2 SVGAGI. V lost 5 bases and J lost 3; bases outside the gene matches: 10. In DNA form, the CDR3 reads TGTGCCAGCAGTCCCCTACTGGACAGGATCTACGAGCAGTACTTC. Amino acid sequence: CASSPLLDRIYEQYF.